Below, 17 T cell receptor beta chains from the same sample are listed, as sequenced in a study of OX40 agonist ivuxolimab in advanced cancers. Method: immunoSEQ multiplex PCR; TCRdb's copy keeps in-frame clones and lacks some. The table shows under 95,000 clones, with about 83% occurring only once. Material: CD4+ or CD8+ T cells sorted from blood, obtained in a trial of the OX40 agonist ivuxolimab. These receptors all come from an adult with an advanced solid tumor such as melanoma, head and neck, liver or kidney cancer.

This chain connects TRBV18 to TRBJ2-4; 7 nucleotides align to TRBD1. J was trimmed by 3 bases and V by 5 bases; bases with no gene match: 10. This CDR3 comprises 16 residues. Germline V CDR1 and CDR2: KGHSH, LQKENI. CDR3 nucleotide sequence: TGTGCCAGCTCAGGGACAGCCGATCCTGGCAAAAACATTCAGTACTTC. Encoded protein: CASSGTADPGKNIQYF. Full variable domain (rest looked up from reference TRBV18 and TRBJ2-4): NAGVMQNPRHLVRRRGQEARLRCSPMKGHSHVYWYRQLPEEGLKFMVYLQKENIIDESGMPKERFSAEFPKEGPSILRIQQVVRGDSAAYFCASSGTADPGKNIQYFGAGTRLSVL.

The genes are TRBV2 and TRBJ1-4; D unclear. The germline gives CDR1 SNHLY, CDR2 FYNNEI. V lost 2 bases and J lost 0, with 10 bases in between. The CDR3 runs to 16 residues. CDR3 amino acids: CASSERAATTNEKLFF. The CDR3 nucleotides are TGTGCCAGCAGTGAAAGGGCAGCTACAACTAATGAAAAACTGTTTTTT.

The V call is TRBV27, the J call TRBJ2-2; a weak D match, TRBD2 (6 bases). Germline CDR1 is MNHEY and CDR2 is SMNVEV (reference sequence). The CDR3 is 16 amino acids. Trimming removed 6 bases at V and 2 bases at J, with 16 bases between. The CDR3 here is CASSPVGDLNTGELFF. DNA of the CDR3: TGTGCCAGCAGCCCGGTTGGGGACTTAAACACCGGGGAGCTGTTTTTT.

The chain is built from TRBV7-9 and TRBJ1-5; a possible D gene is TRBD1 (5 bases). V was trimmed by 8 bases and J by 5 bases, leaving 13 bases between them. The CDR3 runs 13 residues. Per the germline V gene, CDR1 is SEHNR and CDR2 is FQNEAQ (reference sequence). The CDR3 sequence is CASALQGDQPQHF. The CDR3 DNA follows: TGTGCCAGCGCCCTCCAAGGGGATCAGCCCCAGCATTTT.

V gene TRBV30 combines with J gene TRBJ2-7, with 8 bases aligning to TRBD1. The germline V gene has CDR1 GTSNPN and CDR2 SVGIG (reference sequence). The CDR3 is 12 amino acids. The J segment lost 8 bases and the V segment lost 3 bases, leaving 6 bases of the junction unmatched. CDR3 residues: CAWRKQGEKQYF. CDR3 sequence (DNA): TGTGCCTGGAGGAAACAGGGGGAAAAGCAGTACTTC.

V usage is TRBV30 and J usage is TRBJ1-2; 8 nucleotides match TRBD1. This CDR3 region has 15 residues. CDR1 is GTSNPN and CDR2 is SVGIG in the germline V gene (reference sequence). With 5 bases clipped from V and 7 bases from J, the junction kept 15 bases outside the gene matches. CDR3 sequence (DNA): TGTGCCTGGGGCAAGCCGGACAGGGATTTGACTGGCTACACCTTC. Its protein is CAWGKPDRDLTGYTF.

The genes are TRBV30 and TRBJ2-2, with 11 bases that match TRBD2. The V gene end was trimmed by 6 bases and the J gene end by 4 bases; junction bases not matched to a gene: 10. The germline gives CDR1 GTSNPN, CDR2 SVGIG (reference sequence). The CDR3 has 16 amino acids. CDR3 nucleotide sequence: TGTGCCTGTAGACTTAGCGGGAGGGCCCTCACCGGGGAGCTGTTTTTT. Translated, it gives CACRLSGRALTGELFF.

This chain uses TRBV29-1 with TRBJ2-1, with TRBD2 as a possible D gene (5 bases). CDR1 and CDR2 from the germline V gene are SQVTM and ANQGSEA. V shed 7 bases and J shed 0 bases, with 10 bases lying between them. The CDR3 spans 13 residues. This CDR3 is CSGLRGSYNEQFF. CDR3 nucleotides: TGCAGCGGCCTTCGGGGCTCCTACAATGAGCAGTTCTTC.

The chain uses TRBV2 and TRBJ2-2; D unresolved. The CDR3 runs 13 residues. The germline V and J ends were trimmed by 8 bases and 3 bases, with 10 bases remaining between them. The germline gives CDR1 SNHLY, CDR2 FYNNEI. The CDR3 loop is CASGPRYTGELFF. The CDR3 DNA follows: TGTGCCAGCGGGCCAAGGTACACCGGGGAGCTGTTTTTT.

V and J are TRBV7-9 and TRBJ1-1; no reliable D call. The germline CDR1 and CDR2 sequences are SEHNR and FQNEAQ (reference sequence). This CDR3 contains 13 residues. V was pared by 2 bases and J by 1 base, with 5 bases between. CDR3 in amino acids: CASSLYGNTEAFF. The CDR3 nucleotides are TGTGCCAGCAGCTTATATGGGAACACTGAAGCTTTCTTT.

V gene TRBV27 combines with J gene TRBJ2-7; the match to TRBD2 covers 12 bases. From germline, CDR1 is MNHEY and CDR2 SMNVEV (reference sequence). The CDR3 extends over 15 amino acids. V lost 5 bases to trimming and J lost 4 bases; unmatched junction nucleotides: 6. As DNA, the CDR3 is TGTGCCAGCAGTCCTCTAGCGGGAGGGTTTTACGAGCAGTACTTC. This encodes CASSPLAGGFYEQYF.

This clone occurred a few times. The chain uses TRBV7-2 and TRBJ1-6, with D hard to call. CDR3 length: 17 amino acids. Trimming took 7 bases from V and 2 from J, leaving 18 bases between them. Germline CDR1 SGHTA, CDR2 FQGNSA. Here the CDR3 reads CASILEKDDAYNSPLHF. In nucleotides, the CDR3 is TGTGCCAGCATTCTGGAAAAAGATGATGCCTATAATTCACCCCTCCACTTT.

The sample holds one count of this clone. The rearrangement links TRBV7-9 to TRBJ2-5; D is unresolved. The V gene lost 5 bases and the J gene lost 5 bases, with 12 bases spanning the gap. This CDR3 is built from 13 residues. Germline CDR1 is SEHNR and CDR2 is FQNEAQ (reference sequence). The CDR3 DNA follows: TGTGCCAGCAGCAGGCCCCCACGGGAGACCCAGTACTTC. Translation: CASSRPPRETQYF. Combining the CDR3 with reference TRBV7-9 and TRBJ2-5 gives the whole variable domain DTGVSQNPRHKITKRGQNVTFRCDPISEHNRLYWYRQTLGQGPEFLTYFQNEAQLEKSRLLSDRFSAERPKGSFSTLEIQRTEQGDSAMYLCASSRPPRETQYFGPGTRLLVL.

V usage is TRBV5-1 and J usage is TRBJ1-4; D possibly corresponds to TRBD1 (6 bases). Germline V gene lookup returns CDR1 SGHRS and CDR2 YFSETQ. CDR3 length equals 17 residues. The V gene lost 5 bases and the J gene lost 8 bases, with 25 bases spanning the gap. CDR3 residues: CASRSAPQGRVREKLFF. Written as DNA, the CDR3 is TGCGCCAGCAGGTCTGCCCCACAGGGCCGGGTAAGGGAAAAACTGTTTTTT.

V gene TRBV7-8 combines with J gene TRBJ2-1, with 9 nucleotides matching TRBD1. Germline V gives CDR1 SGHVS, CDR2 FQNEAQ. V lost 4 bases and J lost 9; bases outside the gene matches: 13. This CDR3 region has 16 residues. CDR3 protein: CASSWLDRGSLGEQFF. The DNA for the CDR3 is TGTGCCAGCAGCTGGCTGGACAGGGGAAGCTTAGGTGAGCAGTTCTTC.

The chain couples TRBV27 to TRBJ1-6; weak D call: TRBD1 (6 bases). V dropped 3 bases and J dropped 7 bases, with 16 bases sitting between them. Per germline, CDR1 MNHEY and CDR2 SMNVEV (reference sequence). The CDR3 sequence is 16 residues long. The CDR3 coding sequence is TGTGCCAGCAGTTTTAAGATGGCAGGGGACAATTCACCCCTCCACTTT. Translated: CASSFKMAGDNSPLHF.

The CDR3 DNA follows: TGCGCCAGCAGCTTATTCACAGGGGGCATGGGCCAAGAGACCCAGTACTTC. Protein sequence: CASSLFTGGMGQETQYF. The chain links TRBV5-1 to TRBJ2-5, with 9 bases matching TRBD1. The length of the CDR3 is 17 residues. CDR1 is SGHRS, CDR2 YFSETQ, per germline. The J segment lost 1 base and the V segment lost 2 bases, leaving 9 bases of the junction unmatched.